This T cell receptor beta chain was recorded in a study of cytomegalovirus exposure and HLA in healthy donors. The germline V gene encodes CDR1 LNHDA and CDR2 SQIVND (reference sequence). The ends lost 5 bases at V and 5 bases at J; junction bases unmatched: 7. The CDR3 is 14 amino acids. The PCR was carried out with 60 Vbeta primers and 13 Jbeta primers. Per the original data handling: Later, an analysis found about 80 million unique TCR beta chains, and around 10 million of these were shared. Sequencing was performed with immunoSEQ multiplex PCR; in TCRdb, only in-frame clones are kept and a portion is missing. V and J calls and clone size are given by that table; D and trimming were obtained from the DNA. This sample carries 120,000 or so clones, about three quarters of them seen once, and the ten largest clones take 1% to 1.5%.

This TCR was sampled from a woman aged 25 to 39 in good health and CMV-seronegative. The genes are TRBV19 and TRBJ2-5; 8 bases match TRBD2. Source material: PBMCs. The CDR3 protein is CASSVLADWETQYF. The CDR3 bases are TGTGCCAGTAGTGTACTAGCGGATTGGGAGACCCAGTACTTC.